This T cell receptor (beta chain) appears in the sequencing data of a study of early T cells in non-severe SARS-CoV-2 infection. The study's findings and limits: Reliance on VDJdb matching favored anti-spike CD8 responses; private and CD4 specificities were missed.

Unique molecular identifier tags were affixed to discrete cDNA molecules. A single record per CDR3 protein comes from TCRdb applying MiXCR to the 5' RACE reads. This sample has some 88,000 distinct CDR3 sequences, with approximately 16% found just once. Turning to this clonotype: Its matching antigen is unknown.

Per germline, CDR1 SGDLS and CDR2 YYNGEE. V was trimmed by 4 bases and J by 4 bases, leaving 11 bases between them. CDR3 size: 13 residues. The source was whole blood, collected at baseline. This receptor was obtained from an adult who was a healthcare worker with PCR-confirmed SARS-CoV-2 infection or an uninfected control (not recorded which). This sequence joins TRBV9 and TRBJ1-2; D is possibly TRBD1 (5 bases). The CDR3 is CASSPDSTYGYTF. The CDR3 bases are TGTGCCAGCAGCCCTGACAGTACCTATGGCTACACCTTC.